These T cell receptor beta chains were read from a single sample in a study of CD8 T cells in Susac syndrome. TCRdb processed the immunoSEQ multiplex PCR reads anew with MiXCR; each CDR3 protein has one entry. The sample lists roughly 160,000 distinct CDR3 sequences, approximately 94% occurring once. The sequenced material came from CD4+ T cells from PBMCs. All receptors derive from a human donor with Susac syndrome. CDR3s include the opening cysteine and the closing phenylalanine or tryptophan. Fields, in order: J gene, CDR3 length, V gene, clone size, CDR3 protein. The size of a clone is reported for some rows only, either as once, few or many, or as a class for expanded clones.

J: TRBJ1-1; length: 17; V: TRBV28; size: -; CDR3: CASQIGALVPLNTEAFF
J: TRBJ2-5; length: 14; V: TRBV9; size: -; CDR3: CASSVASGGETQYF
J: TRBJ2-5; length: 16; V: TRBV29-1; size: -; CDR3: CSAFERSGGLLETQYF
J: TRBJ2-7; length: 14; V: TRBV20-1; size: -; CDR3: CSAEGQPRSYEQYF
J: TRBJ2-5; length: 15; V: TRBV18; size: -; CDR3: CASSPDTGKEETQYF
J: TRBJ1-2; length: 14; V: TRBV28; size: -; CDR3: CASSLLGPNYGYTF
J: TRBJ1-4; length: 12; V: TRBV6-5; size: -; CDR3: CASSSTREKLFF
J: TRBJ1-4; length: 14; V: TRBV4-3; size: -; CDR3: CASSRGQGLEKLFF
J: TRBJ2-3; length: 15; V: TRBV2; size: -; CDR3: CASSWTVDPVDTQYF
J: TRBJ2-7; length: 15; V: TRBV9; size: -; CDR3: CASSPGLTLTDEQYF
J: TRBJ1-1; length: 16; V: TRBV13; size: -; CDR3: CASSSRDSAGTPEAFF
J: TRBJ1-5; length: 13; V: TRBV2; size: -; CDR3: CASRRRFNQPQHF
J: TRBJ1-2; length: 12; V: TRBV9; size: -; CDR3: CASSVDGKGYTF
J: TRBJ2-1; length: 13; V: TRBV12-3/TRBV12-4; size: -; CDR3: CASSSMGRDEQFF
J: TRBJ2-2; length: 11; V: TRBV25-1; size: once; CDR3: CASCNTGELFF
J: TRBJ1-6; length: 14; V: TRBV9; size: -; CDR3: CASSEQGANSPLHF
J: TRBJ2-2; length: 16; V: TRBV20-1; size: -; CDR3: CSAAGTSGGPTGELFF
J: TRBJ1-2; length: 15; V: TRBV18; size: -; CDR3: CASSPGRDNNYGYTF
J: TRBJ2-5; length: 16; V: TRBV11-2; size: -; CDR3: CASSLESTGGSETQYF
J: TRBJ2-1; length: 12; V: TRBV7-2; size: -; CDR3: CASSFLMGDQFF
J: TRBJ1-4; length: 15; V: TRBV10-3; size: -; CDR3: CAISEHRDVDEKLFF
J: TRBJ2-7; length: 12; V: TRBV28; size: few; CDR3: CASSDSPYEQYF